This T cell receptor beta chain was captured in a study of cytomegalovirus exposure and HLA in healthy donors. Study at large: Genotyping of more than 300 donors showed that 80% to 85% belonged to the Caucasian-associated ancestry cluster.

The study's findings and limits: Earlier analysis looked at TCR beta V segments, and most were productive about 87% or about 30% of the time. Per published accounts, TCR beta sequences correctly predicted the HLA-A and HLA-B alleles of most subjects. In vitro data verified a few CMV-associated chains as specific for CMV antigens.

Both 60 Vbeta primers and 13 Jbeta primers went into the PCR. Data came from immunoSEQ multiplex PCR; TCRdb stores just in-frame clones and leaves some out. The table lists approximately 91,000 clones, roughly 86% of them singletons. CDR1 and CDR2 from the germline V gene are MNHEY and SVGAGI. V lost 6 bases, J lost 3 bases, and 7 bases stayed unmatched. The CDR3 covers 15 residues. Comments on this clone: The antigen is undetermined.

The material sequenced was PBMCs. The genes are TRBV6-5 and TRBJ2-2; 7 nucleotides align to TRBD1. This TCR was sampled from a man aged 30 to 39 in good health and CMV-seropositive. The CDR3 spells CASRANRGYTGELFF. CDR3 in DNA: TGTGCCAGCAGAGCTAACAGGGGATACACCGGGGAGCTGTTTTTT.